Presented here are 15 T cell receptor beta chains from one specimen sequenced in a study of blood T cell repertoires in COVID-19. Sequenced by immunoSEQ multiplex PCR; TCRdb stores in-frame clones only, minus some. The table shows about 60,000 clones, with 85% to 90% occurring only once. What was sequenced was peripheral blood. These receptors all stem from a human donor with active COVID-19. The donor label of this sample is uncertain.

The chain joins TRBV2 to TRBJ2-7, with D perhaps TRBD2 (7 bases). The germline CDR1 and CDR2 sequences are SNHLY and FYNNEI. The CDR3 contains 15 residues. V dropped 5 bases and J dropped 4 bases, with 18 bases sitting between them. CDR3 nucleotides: TGTGCCAGCAGTAGGACAGTGACAGCGGGGTACGAGCAGTACTTC. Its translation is CASSRTVTAGYEQYF.

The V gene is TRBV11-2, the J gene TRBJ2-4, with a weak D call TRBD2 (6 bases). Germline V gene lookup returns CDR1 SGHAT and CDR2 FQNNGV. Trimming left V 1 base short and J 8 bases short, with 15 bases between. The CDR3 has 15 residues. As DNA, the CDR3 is TGTGCCAGCAGCTTAGCTGCGGGGTCAGGGCACATTCAGTACTTC. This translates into CASSLAAGSGHIQYF.

CDR3: CASSVAVGGALDEQFF. For the CDR3, the DNA is TGTGCCAGCAGCGTAGCTGTCGGGGGGGCCCTCGATGAGCAGTTCTTC. V and J are TRBV9 and TRBJ2-1, with TRBD2 identical over 8 bases. Germline values: CDR1 SGDLS, CDR2 YYNGEE. The CDR3 length is 16 residues. The V segment lost 0 bases and the J segment 8 bases; nucleotides outside the gene matches: 10.

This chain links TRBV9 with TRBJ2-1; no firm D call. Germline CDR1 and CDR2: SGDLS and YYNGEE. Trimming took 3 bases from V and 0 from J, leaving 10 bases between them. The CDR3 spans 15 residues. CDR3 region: CASSGGASSYNEQFF. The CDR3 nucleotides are TGTGCCAGCAGCGGAGGAGCCAGCTCCTACAATGAGCAGTTCTTC.

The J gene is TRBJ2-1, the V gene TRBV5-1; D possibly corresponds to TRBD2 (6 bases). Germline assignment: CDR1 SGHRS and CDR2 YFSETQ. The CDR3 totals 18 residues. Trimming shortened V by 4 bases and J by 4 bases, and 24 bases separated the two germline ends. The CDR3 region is CASSPTSQSSLRYNEQFF. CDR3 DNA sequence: TGCGCCAGCAGCCCGACTAGTCAGAGTAGTCTGAGGTACAATGAGCAGTTCTTC. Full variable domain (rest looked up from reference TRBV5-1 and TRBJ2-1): KAGVTQTPRYLIKTRGQQVTLSCSPISGHRSVSWYQQTPGQGLQFLFEYFSETQRNKGNFPGRFSGRQFSNSRSEMNVSTLELGDSALYLCASSPTSQSSLRYNEQFFGPGTRLTVL.

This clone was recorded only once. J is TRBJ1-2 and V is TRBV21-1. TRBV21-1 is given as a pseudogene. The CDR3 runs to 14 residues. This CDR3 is CASSPRRGVYGYTF. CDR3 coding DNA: TGTGCCAGCAGCCCTCGGAGGGGCGTATATGGCTACACCTTC.

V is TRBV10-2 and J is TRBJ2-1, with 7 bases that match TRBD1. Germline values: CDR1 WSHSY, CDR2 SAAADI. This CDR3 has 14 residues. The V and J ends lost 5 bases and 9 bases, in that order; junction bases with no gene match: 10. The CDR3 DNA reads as TGCGCCAGCAGTAGTGACAGGGTTTTTAGTGAGCAGTTCTTC. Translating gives CASSSDRVFSEQFF.

The CDR3 DNA follows: TGTGCCAGTAGTAGAGACAGGGGGCGCGCGACCATTAACTATGGCTACACCTTC. This encodes CASSRDRGRATINYGYTF. The rearrangement uses TRBV19 and TRBJ1-2, with TRBD1 matching 10 bases. This CDR3 spans 18 amino acids. V dropped 4 bases and J dropped 1; count of bases not matched to a gene: 12. CDR1 is LNHDA and CDR2 is SQIVND in the germline V gene (reference sequence).

The CDR3 loop reads CASTAGLLGELFF. The DNA for the CDR3 is TGCGCCAGCACGGCAGGGCTTCTCGGGGAGCTGTTTTTT. The chain links TRBV10-1 to TRBJ2-2, with D tentatively TRBD1 (5 bases). The CDR3 sequence is 13 residues long. Trimming cost V 7 bases and J 7 bases, with 13 bases left between them. Germline V gene sequence: CDR1 WNHNN, CDR2 SYGVQD (reference sequence).

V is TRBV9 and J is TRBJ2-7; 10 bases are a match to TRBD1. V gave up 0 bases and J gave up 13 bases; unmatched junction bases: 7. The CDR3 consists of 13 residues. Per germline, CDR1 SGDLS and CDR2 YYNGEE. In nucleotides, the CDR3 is TGTGCCAGCAGCGTAGAGGGACAGGGGAAAATCTACTTC. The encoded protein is CASSVEGQGKIYF.

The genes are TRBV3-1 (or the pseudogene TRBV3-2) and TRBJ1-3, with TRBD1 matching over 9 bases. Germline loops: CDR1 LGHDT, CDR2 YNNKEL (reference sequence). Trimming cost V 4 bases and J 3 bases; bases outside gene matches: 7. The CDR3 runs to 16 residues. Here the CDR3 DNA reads TGTGCCAGCAGCCCTCGGACAGGGGCGCTTGGAAACACCATATATTTT. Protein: CASSPRTGALGNTIYF.

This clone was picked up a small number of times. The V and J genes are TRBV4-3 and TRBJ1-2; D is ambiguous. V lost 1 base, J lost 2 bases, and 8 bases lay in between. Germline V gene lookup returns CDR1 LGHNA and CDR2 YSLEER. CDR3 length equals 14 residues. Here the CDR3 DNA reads TGCGCCAGCAGCCAAGGTGGCAGAAACTATGGCTACACCTTC. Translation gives CASSQGGRNYGYTF.

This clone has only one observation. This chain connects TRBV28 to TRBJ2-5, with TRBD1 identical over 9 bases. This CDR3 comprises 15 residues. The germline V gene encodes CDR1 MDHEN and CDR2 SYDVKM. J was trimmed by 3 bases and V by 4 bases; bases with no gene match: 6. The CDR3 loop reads CASSSSGTGKETQYF. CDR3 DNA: TGTGCCAGCAGTTCTTCCGGGACAGGGAAAGAGACCCAGTACTTC.

The CDR3 region is CASSVASVRGLNSPLHF. As DNA, the CDR3 is TGTGCCAGCAGCGTAGCGTCTGTAAGGGGGCTAAATTCACCCCTCCACTTT. J is TRBJ1-6 and V is TRBV9, with 7 nucleotides matching TRBD1. Germline CDR1 is SGDLS and CDR2 is YYNGEE. With V trimmed by 0 bases and J by 7 bases, 10 bases remained unmatched. This CDR3 has 17 amino acids.

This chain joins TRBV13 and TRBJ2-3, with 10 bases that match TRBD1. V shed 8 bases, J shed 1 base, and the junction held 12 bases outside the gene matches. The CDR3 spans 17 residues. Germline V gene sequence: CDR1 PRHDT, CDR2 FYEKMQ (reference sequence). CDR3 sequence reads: CASVPGTGARGTDTQYF. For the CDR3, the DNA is TGTGCCAGCGTACCCGGGACAGGGGCTAGAGGCACAGATACGCAGTATTTT.